Presented here are 23 T cell receptor beta chains from one specimen sequenced in a study of blood T cells in healthy people across ages. It was with a sample-barcoded 5' primer and a J-beta primer mix that a second PCR of about 6 to 12 cycles was run. Via MiXCR, TCRdb re-called the 5' RACE reads, giving one row per CDR3 protein. The sample records about 1.6 million distinct CDR3 sequences, about 31% being singletons. The sample taken for sequencing was blood. The receptors come from a woman between 25 and 40 years old in good health.

This clonotype was found many times. This rearrangement joins TRBV12-5 to TRBJ2-1; 15 bases agree with TRBD2. CDR3 size: 15 residues. CDR1 is LGHNT, CDR2 FRNRAP, per germline. After removal of 6 bases from V and 7 bases from J, the junction contained 4 bases not matched to a gene. The CDR3 sequence is CASGPGTSGGNEQFF. The DNA of the CDR3 is TGTGCTAGTGGCCCCGGGACTAGCGGGGGGAATGAGCAGTTCTTC. Filled out from reference TRBV12-5 and TRBJ2-1, the complete variable domain reads DARVTQTPRHKVTEMGQEVTMRCQPILGHNTVFWYRQTMMQGLELLAYFRNRAPLDDSGMPKDRFSAEMPDATLATLKIQPSEPRDSAVYFCASGPGTSGGNEQFFGPGTRLTVL.

The CDR3 spells CASSPVDKANTGELFF. In DNA, the CDR3 is TGTGCCAGCAGTCCGGTGGACAAAGCGAACACCGGGGAGCTGTTTTTT. The chain carries TRBV27 and TRBJ2-2, with D possibly being TRBD1 (5 bases). From germline, CDR1 is MNHEY and CDR2 SMNVEV (reference sequence). The CDR3 loop spans 16 amino acids. The V gene lost 5 bases and the J gene lost 0 bases, with 13 bases spanning the gap.

Worth noting for this clonotype: A much bigger clone sits one base away, suggesting this may be a read error. This CDR3 reads CAYLGPSYEQYF. The CDR3 region has the DNA TGTGCCTACTTAGGGCCATCCTACGAGCAGTACTTC. This sequence joins TRBV30 and TRBJ2-7; no clear D. V was clipped by 7 bases and J by 1 base, with 11 bases between them. Germline V gene lookup returns CDR1 GTSNPN and CDR2 SVGIG (reference sequence). This CDR3 has 12 residues.

Notes on this clonotype: This may arise from a read error, as a much more abundant clone is one base away. The chain combines TRBV29-1 with TRBJ2-1; TRBD2 agrees at 8 bases. Germline CDR1 and CDR2: SQVTM and ANQGSEA. The trim removed 5 bases at V and 3 bases at J, leaving 9 bases unmatched. The CDR3 contains 15 residues. DNA for the CDR3: TGCAGCGTTTGGTCCAGCGGGAGTCTCTACAATGAGCAGTTCTTC. It translates to CSVWSSGSLYNEQFF.

The rearrangement links TRBV29-1 to TRBJ1-2; D remains unclear. The CDR3 covers 12 residues. Germline-derived CDR1 and CDR2 are SQVTM and ANQGSEA. V was shortened by 4 bases and J by 2 bases, with 8 bases between the two germline ends. CDR3 protein: CSVAIPNYGYTF. CDR3 in DNA: TGCAGCGTTGCCATCCCAAACTATGGCTACACCTTC.

The table lists this clonotype with a few counts. V gene TRBV4-1 combines with J gene TRBJ2-4; 15 bases map to TRBD2. The CDR3 length is 18 residues. V was clipped by 4 bases and J by 4 bases; unmatched bases: 8. Germline lookup yields CDR1 MGHRA and CDR2 YSYEKL. As DNA, the CDR3 is TGCGCCAGCAGCCCGGGACTAGCGGGAGGCCCAAATAAAAACATTCAGTACTTC. It translates to CASSPGLAGGPNKNIQYF.

Notes on this clonotype: Given a much more abundant clone one base away, this may be a read error. The CDR3 reads CAGSLPAGSFYEQYF. The CDR3 coding sequence is TGTGCCGGCAGCTTACCAGCGGGGTCTTTCTACGAGCAGTACTTC. V is TRBV7-8 and J is TRBJ2-5; TRBD2 agrees at 7 bases. The J call may be wrong; the DNA end is better matched by TRBJ2-7. Germline V lookup: CDR1 SGHVS, CDR2 FQNEAQ. This CDR3 region has 15 residues.

V usage is TRBV4-1 and J usage is TRBJ2-1, with 10 bases aligning to TRBD1. The CDR3 extends over 18 amino acids. Losses at the gene ends were 0 bases for V and 0 bases for J; bases not matched to a gene: 5. Germline CDR1 is MGHRA and CDR2 is YSYEKL. CDR3 sequence (DNA): TGCGCCAGCAGCCAAGATCCACGGACAGGGGGCTCCTACAATGAGCAGTTCTTC. Translating it yields CASSQDPRTGGSYNEQFF.

The rearrangement joins TRBV2 to TRBJ2-1; no definite D call. Between the trimmed V and J ends, which lost 2 bases and 3 bases, there was a span of 8 bases. This CDR3 comprises 14 residues. The germline V gene encodes CDR1 SNHLY and CDR2 FYNNEI. CDR3 amino acids: CASSERTVYNEQFF. The DNA for the CDR3 is TGTGCCAGCAGTGAACGAACAGTCTACAATGAGCAGTTCTTC.

This clonotype was seen a few times. The gene calls are TRBV20-1 and TRBJ1-2; D is undetermined. CDR1 and CDR2 (germline): DFQATT, SNEGSKA (reference sequence). V was trimmed by 6 bases and J by 3 bases, leaving 20 bases between them. The CDR3 is 15 residues long. CDR3 residues: CSAPFVNPGDYGYTF. Here the CDR3 DNA reads TGCAGTGCCCCTTTCGTTAATCCTGGGGACTATGGCTACACCTTC.

The gene calls are TRBV20-1 and TRBJ2-1; 12 bases are shared with TRBD1. V was pared by 4 bases and J by 7 bases, with 11 bases of the junction left unmatched. CDR1 DFQATT and CDR2 SNEGSKA come from the germline V gene (reference sequence). The CDR3 has 16 residues. CDR3 sequence (DNA): TGCAGTGCTACACTACGGGACAGGGGGCCGGTAAATGAGCAGTTCTTC. Protein: CSATLRDRGPVNEQFF.

The chain couples TRBV20-1 to TRBJ2-7; 7 bases fit TRBD1. The germline V gene encodes CDR1 DFQATT and CDR2 SNEGSKA (reference sequence). The CDR3 is 13 amino acids. Trimming removed 6 bases from V and 3 bases from J; junction bases left unmatched: 8. This chain's CDR3 is CSAGQGEIYEQYF. Here the CDR3 DNA reads TGCAGTGCAGGGCAGGGGGAAATCTACGAGCAGTACTTC.

Of note for this clonotype: The limits of the CDR3 on the DNA are not certain, so only TCRdb's listed CDR3 is given. V is TRBV12-3 or TRBV12-4 and J is TRBJ2-3; TRBD1 is the table's D call, not checked against the DNA. Ends included, the CDR3 has 13 residues. The CDR3 here is CASSFWGPGTQYF.

The chain employs TRBV20-1 and TRBJ1-2, with 7 bases matching TRBD1. The junction had 13 bases not matched to a gene; V was cut back by 3 bases and J by 6 bases. The CDR3 covers 15 residues. The V gene's germline CDR1 is DFQATT and CDR2 SNEGSKA (reference sequence). The CDR3 region has the DNA TGCAGTGCTAGCCTTTCCAGACAGGGTAATCATGGCTACACCTTC. Encoded protein: CSASLSRQGNHGYTF.

Points on this clonotype: One junction end does not reproduce the germline sequence, and a read error may be involved. V is TRBV20-1 and J is TRBJ2-7; 11 positions agree with TRBD2. TRBJ2-5 matches the DNA end more closely, so the J call is doubtful. The CDR3 is 16 residues long. Germline CDR1 reads DFQATT; CDR2 reads SNEGSKA (reference sequence). The CDR3, as DNA: TGCGGTGCTAGAGATGAATTTAGCGGGAGGGACGAGACCCAGTACTTC. This encodes CGARDEFSGRDETQYF.

In its sample, this clonotype was seen a few times. The V and J genes are TRBV7-2 and TRBJ2-1; TRBD2 agrees at 7 bases. After removal of 7 bases from V and 7 bases from J, the junction contained 13 bases not matched to a gene. This CDR3 contains 15 residues. Per germline, CDR1 SGHTA and CDR2 FQGNSA. CDR3 sequence reads: CASKILAGVGNEQFF. The CDR3 DNA reads as TGTGCCAGCAAGATACTTGCGGGAGTAGGTAATGAGCAGTTCTTC.

This chain joins TRBV7-8 and TRBJ2-7; 9 bases agree with TRBD2. The CDR3 extends over 16 amino acids. J lost 4 bases, V lost 5 bases, and 12 bases had no gene match. CDR1 is SGHVS, CDR2 FQNEAQ, per germline. The CDR3 DNA follows: TGTGCCAGCAGCCCGCGACTAGCGGATCTAGTATACGAGCAGTACTTC. Its translation: CASSPRLADLVYEQYF.

This clonotype has more than one count but fewer than ten. This chain uses TRBV7-2 with TRBJ2-4, with TRBD2 matching 7 bases. CDR3 length: 15 amino acids. Germline V gives CDR1 SGHTA, CDR2 FQGNSA. V trimming: 1 base; J trimming: 7 bases; junction bases outside the gene matches: 7. The CDR3 bases are TGTGCCAGCAGCTTAGAGGGCGGGAGAGGGAACATTCAGTACTTC. The encoded protein is CASSLEGGRGNIQYF.

This clonotype was counted between two and nine times. The chain is built from TRBV9 and TRBJ1-4; D unclear. V was pared by 10 bases and J by 0 bases, with 19 bases between. Germline values: CDR1 SGDLS, CDR2 YYNGEE. CDR3 length equals 16 residues. CDR3 residues: CAPSCFGGPTNEKLFF. In DNA, the CDR3 is TGTGCCCCGTCATGCTTTGGAGGACCAACTAATGAAAAACTGTTTTTT.

This clonotype was recorded at least ten times. The rearrangement uses TRBV20-1 and TRBJ2-3, with 10 bases matching TRBD2. Germline assignment: CDR1 DFQATT and CDR2 SNEGSKA (reference sequence). Losses at the gene ends were 3 bases for V and 3 bases for J; bases not matched to a gene: 3. CDR3 length: 14 residues. CDR3 in DNA: TGCAGTGCTAGGATGACTAGCGGGACAGATACGCAGTATTTT. Translation gives CSARMTSGTDTQYF.

This clonotype was seen a handful of times. The CDR3 loop reads CASEILSYNEQFF. The CDR3 bases are TGTGCCAGTGAAATCCTCTCCTACAATGAGCAGTTCTTC. The rearrangement uses TRBV6-1 and TRBJ2-1; no clear D gene. Germline lookup yields CDR1 MNHNS and CDR2 SASEGT. V was pared by 9 bases and J by 0 bases, with 9 bases between. This CDR3 region has 13 residues.

This clonotype was counted between two and nine times. The rearrangement uses TRBV2 and TRBJ1-2; 7 positions agree with TRBD1. CDR1 is SNHLY and CDR2 is FYNNEI in the germline V gene. Germline trimming cut 4 bases from V and 4 bases from J; bases unmatched to any gene: 9. CDR3 length equals 15 residues. In DNA form, the CDR3 reads TGTGCCAGCAGTGCTAGAACACAGGGGTCCTATGGCTACACCTTC. Its protein product is CASSARTQGSYGYTF.

This clonotype was counted only a few times. The rearrangement uses TRBV13 and TRBJ2-7; D gene uncertain. There are 16 residues in the CDR3. Germline CDR1 reads PRHDT; CDR2 reads FYEKMQ (reference sequence). Between the trimmed V and J ends, which lost 3 bases and 2 bases, there was a span of 17 bases. CDR3 in DNA: TGTGCCAGCAGCTTTGGTCTGACGTCCGGAACCTACGAGCAGTACTTC. It is translated as CASSFGLTSGTYEQYF.